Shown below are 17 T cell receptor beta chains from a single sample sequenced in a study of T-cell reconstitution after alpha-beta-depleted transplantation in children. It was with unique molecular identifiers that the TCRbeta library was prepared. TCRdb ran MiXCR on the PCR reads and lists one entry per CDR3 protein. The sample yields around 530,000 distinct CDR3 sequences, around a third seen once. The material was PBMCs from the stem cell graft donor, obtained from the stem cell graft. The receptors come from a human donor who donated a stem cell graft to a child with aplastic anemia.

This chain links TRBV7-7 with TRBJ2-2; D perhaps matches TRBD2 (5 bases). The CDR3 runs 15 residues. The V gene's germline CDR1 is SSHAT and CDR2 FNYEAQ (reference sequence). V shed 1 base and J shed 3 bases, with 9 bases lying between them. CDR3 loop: CASSLGSGDTGELFF. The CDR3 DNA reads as TGTGCCAGCAGCTTAGGCTCCGGGGACACCGGGGAGCTGTTTTTT. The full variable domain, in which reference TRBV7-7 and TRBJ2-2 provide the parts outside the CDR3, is GAGVSQSPRYKVTKRGQDVTLRCDPISSHATLYWYQQALGQGPEFLTYFNYEAQPDKSGLPSDRFSAERPEGSISTLTIQRTEQRDSAMYRCASSLGSGDTGELFFGEGSRLTVL.

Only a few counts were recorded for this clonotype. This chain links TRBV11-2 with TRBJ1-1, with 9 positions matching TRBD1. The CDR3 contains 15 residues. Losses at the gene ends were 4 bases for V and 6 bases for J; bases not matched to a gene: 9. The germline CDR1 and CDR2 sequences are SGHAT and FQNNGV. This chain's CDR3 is CASSSDRGRGAEAFF. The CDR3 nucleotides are TGTGCCAGCAGCTCGGACAGGGGAAGAGGGGCTGAAGCTTTCTTT.

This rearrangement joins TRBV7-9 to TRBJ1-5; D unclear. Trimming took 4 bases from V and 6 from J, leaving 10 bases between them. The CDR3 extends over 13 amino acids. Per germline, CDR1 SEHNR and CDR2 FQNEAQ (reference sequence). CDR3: CASSWESSQPQHF. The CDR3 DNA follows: TGTGCCAGCAGCTGGGAGTCGAGTCAGCCCCAGCATTTT.

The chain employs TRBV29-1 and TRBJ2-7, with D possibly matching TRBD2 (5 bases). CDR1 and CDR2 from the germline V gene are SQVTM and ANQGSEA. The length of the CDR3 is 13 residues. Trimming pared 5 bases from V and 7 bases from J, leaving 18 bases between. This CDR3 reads CSVSGSAPGEQYV. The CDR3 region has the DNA TGCAGCGTTAGCGGTTCGGCTCCGGGAGAGCAGTACGTC.

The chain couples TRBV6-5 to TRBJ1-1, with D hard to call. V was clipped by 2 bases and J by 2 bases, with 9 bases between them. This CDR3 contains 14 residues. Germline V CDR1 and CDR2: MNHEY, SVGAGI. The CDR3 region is CASSYHPSNTEAFF. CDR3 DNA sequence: TGTGCCAGCAGTTACCACCCCAGCAACACTGAAGCTTTCTTT.

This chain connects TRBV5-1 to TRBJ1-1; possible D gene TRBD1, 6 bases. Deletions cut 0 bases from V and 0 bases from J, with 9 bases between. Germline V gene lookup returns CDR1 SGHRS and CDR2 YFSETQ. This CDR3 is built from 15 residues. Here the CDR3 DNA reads TGCGCCAGCAGCTTGGCTGGACAGCTGAACACTGAAGCTTTCTTT. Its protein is CASSLAGQLNTEAFF.

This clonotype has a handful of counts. The CDR3 is CASSLTRPSTDTQYF. Here the CDR3 DNA reads TGTGCCAGCAGCTTAACCAGGCCTAGCACAGATACGCAGTATTTT. The chain joins TRBV7-2 to TRBJ2-3; D not resolved. The CDR3 has 15 amino acids. In germline, CDR1 is SGHTA, CDR2 FQGNSA. The V end was cut by 2 bases, the J end by 0 bases, with 9 bases between.

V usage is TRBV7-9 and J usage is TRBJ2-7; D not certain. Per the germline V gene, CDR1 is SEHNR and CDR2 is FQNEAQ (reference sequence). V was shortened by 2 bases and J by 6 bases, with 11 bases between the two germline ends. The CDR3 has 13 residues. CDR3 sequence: CASSLTGSGEQYV. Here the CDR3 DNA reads TGTGCCAGCAGCTTAACTGGTTCGGGCGAGCAGTACGTC.

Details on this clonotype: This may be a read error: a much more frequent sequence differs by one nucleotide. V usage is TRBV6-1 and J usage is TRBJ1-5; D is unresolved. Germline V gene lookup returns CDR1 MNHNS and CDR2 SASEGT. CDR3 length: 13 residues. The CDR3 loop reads CASSPYSSQPQHF. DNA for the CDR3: TGTGCCAGCAGTCCCTATAGCAGTCAGCCCCAGCATTTT.

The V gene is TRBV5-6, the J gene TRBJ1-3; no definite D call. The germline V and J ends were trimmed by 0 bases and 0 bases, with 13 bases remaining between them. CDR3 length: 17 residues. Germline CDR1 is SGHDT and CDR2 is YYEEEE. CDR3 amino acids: CASSLAPLEGSGNTIYF. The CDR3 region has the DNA TGTGCCAGCAGCTTGGCCCCCCTCGAGGGCTCTGGAAACACCATATATTTT.

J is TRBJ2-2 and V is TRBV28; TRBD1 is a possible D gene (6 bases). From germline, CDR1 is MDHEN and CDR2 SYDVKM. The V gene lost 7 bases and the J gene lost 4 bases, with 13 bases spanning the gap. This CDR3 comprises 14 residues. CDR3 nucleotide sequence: TGTGCCAGCATCCCTGGGGGCCCCACCGGGGAGCTGTTTTTT. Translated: CASIPGGPTGELFF. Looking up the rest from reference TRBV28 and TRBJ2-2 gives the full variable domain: DVKVTQSSRYLVKRTGEKVFLECVQDMDHENMFWYRQDPGLGLRLIYFSYDVKMKEKGDIPEGYSVSREKKERFSLILESASTNQTSMYLCASIPGGPTGELFFGEGSRLTVL.

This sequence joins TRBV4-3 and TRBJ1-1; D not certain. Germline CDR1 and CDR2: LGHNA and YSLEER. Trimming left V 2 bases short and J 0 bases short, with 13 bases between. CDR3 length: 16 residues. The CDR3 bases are TGCGCCAGCAGCCAACAAGGAAGGGCAGTGAACACTGAAGCTTTCTTT. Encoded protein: CASSQQGRAVNTEAFF.

The CDR3: CASSQESPGTDTQYF. In nucleotides, the CDR3 is TGCGCCAGCAGCCAAGAGTCGCCGGGAACAGATACGCAGTATTTT. The chain recombines TRBV4-3 with TRBJ2-3, with D possibly being TRBD2 (5 bases). The germline gives CDR1 LGHNA, CDR2 YSLEER. The CDR3 covers 15 residues. Between the trimmed V and J ends, which lost 0 bases and 3 bases, there was a span of 10 bases.

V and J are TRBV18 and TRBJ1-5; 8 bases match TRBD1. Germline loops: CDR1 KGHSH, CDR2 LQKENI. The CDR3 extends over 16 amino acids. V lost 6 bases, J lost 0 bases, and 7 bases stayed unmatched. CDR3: CASSEGTGRSNQPQHF. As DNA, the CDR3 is TGTGCCAGCTCTGAAGGGACAGGTCGTAGCAATCAGCCCCAGCATTTT.

CDR3 amino acids: CASSGTGGALNEQFF. For the CDR3, the DNA is TGTGCCAGCAGTGGGACAGGGGGCGCATTAAATGAGCAGTTCTTC. The chain couples TRBV6-1 to TRBJ2-1, with 11 positions matching TRBD1. Trimming removed 4 bases from V and 7 bases from J; junction bases left unmatched: 6. This CDR3 has 15 amino acids. The germline V gene has CDR1 MNHNS and CDR2 SASEGT.

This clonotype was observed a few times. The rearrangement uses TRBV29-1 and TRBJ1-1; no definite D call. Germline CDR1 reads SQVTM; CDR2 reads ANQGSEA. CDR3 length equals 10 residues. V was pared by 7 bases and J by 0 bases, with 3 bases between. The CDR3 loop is CSGMNTEAFF. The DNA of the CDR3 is TGCAGCGGCATGAACACTGAAGCTTTCTTT. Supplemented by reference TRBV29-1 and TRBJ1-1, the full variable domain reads SAVISQKPSRDICQRGTSLTIQCQVDSQVTMMFWYRQQPGQSLTLIATANQGSEATYESGFVIDKFPISRPNLTFSTLTVSNMSPEDSSIYLCSGMNTEAFFGQGTRLTVV.

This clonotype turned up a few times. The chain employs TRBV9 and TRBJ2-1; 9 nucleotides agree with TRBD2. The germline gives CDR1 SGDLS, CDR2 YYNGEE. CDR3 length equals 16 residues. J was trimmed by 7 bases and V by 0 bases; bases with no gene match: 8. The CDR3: CASSVEGSGRVNEQFF. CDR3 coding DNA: TGTGCCAGCAGCGTAGAGGGTAGCGGGAGAGTGAATGAGCAGTTCTTC. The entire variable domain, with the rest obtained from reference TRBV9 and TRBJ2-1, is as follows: DSGVTQTPKHLITATGQRVTLRCSPRSGDLSVYWYQQSLDQGLQFLIQYYNGEERAKGNILERFSAQQFPDLHSELNLSSLELGDSALYFCASSVEGSGRVNEQFFGPGTRLTVL.